The 4 T cell receptor beta chains below come from one sample, sequenced in a study of CD8 T cells in Susac syndrome. When the RNA was reverse transcribed, random hexamers were used with an input of about 0.5 to 1 ug. Via MiXCR, TCRdb re-called the immunoSEQ multiplex PCR reads, giving one row per CDR3 protein. The sample has tens of thousands of distinct CDR3 sequences, around 94% seen once. Material for sequencing was CD8+ T cells from PBMCs. These receptors were obtained from a human donor in good health.

This chain connects TRBV20-1 to TRBJ2-1; TRBD2 matches at 11 bases. After removal of 0 bases from V and 3 bases from J, the junction contained 10 bases not matched to a gene. The V gene's germline CDR1 is DFQATT and CDR2 SNEGSKA (reference sequence). The CDR3 has 18 residues. In DNA, the CDR3 is TGCAGTGCTAGAGACCAACTAGCGGGAGCACCCGTCTACAATGAGCAGTTCTTC. Translated: CSARDQLAGAPVYNEQFF.

V and J are TRBV7-9 and TRBJ2-1; the D gene is possibly TRBD2 (6 bases). The CDR3 spans 14 residues. The V gene's germline CDR1 is SEHNR and CDR2 FQNEAQ (reference sequence). Trimming cost V 4 bases and J 3 bases, with 10 bases left between them. The CDR3: CASSYLTSYNEQFF. The DNA for the CDR3 is TGTGCCAGCAGCTATCTGACTAGCTACAATGAGCAGTTCTTC.

CDR3 protein: CASSPGTSSPNEQFF. In DNA, the CDR3 is TGTGCCAGCAGTCCGGGGACTAGCTCCCCCAATGAGCAGTTCTTC. The chain couples TRBV27 to TRBJ2-1; 9 bases line up with TRBD2. Germline V gene lookup returns CDR1 MNHEY and CDR2 SMNVEV (reference sequence). The ends lost 5 bases at V and 6 bases at J; junction bases unmatched: 8. The CDR3 runs to 15 residues.

The chain recombines TRBV7-6 with TRBJ2-7; 7 nucleotides agree with TRBD2. Trimming took 3 bases from V and 2 from J; bases not matched to a gene: 1. Germline V CDR1 and CDR2: SGHVS, FNYEAQ. This CDR3 spans 13 amino acids. CDR3 in amino acids: CASSFSGTYEQYF. The DNA for the CDR3 is TGTGCCAGCAGCTTCAGCGGGACCTACGAGCAGTACTTC.